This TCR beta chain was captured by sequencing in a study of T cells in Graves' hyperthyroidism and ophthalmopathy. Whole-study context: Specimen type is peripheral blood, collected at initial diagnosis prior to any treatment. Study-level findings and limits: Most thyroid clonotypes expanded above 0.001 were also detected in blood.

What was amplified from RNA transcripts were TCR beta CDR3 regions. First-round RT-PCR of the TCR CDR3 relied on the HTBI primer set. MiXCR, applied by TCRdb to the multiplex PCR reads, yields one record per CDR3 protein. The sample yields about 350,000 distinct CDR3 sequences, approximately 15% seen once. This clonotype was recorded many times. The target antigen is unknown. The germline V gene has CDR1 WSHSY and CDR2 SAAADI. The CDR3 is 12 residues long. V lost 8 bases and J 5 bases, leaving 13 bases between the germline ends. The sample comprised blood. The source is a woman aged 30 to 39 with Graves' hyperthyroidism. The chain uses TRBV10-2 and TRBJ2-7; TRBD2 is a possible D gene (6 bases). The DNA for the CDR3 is TGCGCCAGCCTCGGGACTCTCCACGAGCAGTACTTC. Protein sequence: CASLGTLHEQYF.